The T cell receptor beta chain described here comes from a study of technical replicates of blood from a few donors. Libraries were prepared by immunoSEQ multiplex PCR; TCRdb keeps only in-frame clonotypes and omits some of them. The table lists about 14,000 clones, more than 80% of them singletons, with 12% in the top ten. Sequencing input: PBMCs. The receptor was isolated from a human donor in good health.

The CDR3 region has the DNA TGCGCCAGCAGTAAGACAGGGGAGAATGAAAAACTGTTTTTT. The encoded protein is CASSKTGENEKLFF. The chain couples TRBV10-1 to TRBJ1-4, with TRBD1 identical over 8 bases. The V segment lost 5 bases and the J segment 5 bases; nucleotides outside the gene matches: 4. CDR1 is WNHNN, CDR2 SYGVQD, per germline (reference sequence). The CDR3 loop spans 14 amino acids.